This T cell receptor (beta chain) was captured by sequencing in a study of identical twins. This clonotype came up many times. Its antigen is currently unknown. TCRdb fed the 5' RACE reads into MiXCR, producing one record per CDR3 protein. The table has 500,000 or so distinct CDR3 sequences, 20% to 25% seen once. The study's findings and limits: Abundant cord blood beta clonotypes carried fewer insertions; memory repertoires showed none. Its conclusions, products of cross-sectional statistical analysis, did not come from following the same donors.

Germline values: CDR1 DFQATT, CDR2 SNEGSKA (reference sequence). V was trimmed by 0 bases and J by 3 bases, leaving 10 bases between them. The CDR3 is made up of 14 amino acids. In addition, the sample was reused for a study of T cells expressing NK-cell markers. That source adds: Restriction of the sorted population to alpha-beta TCR T cells was achieved in several experiments with an anti-gamma-delta TCR antibody.

The V and J genes are TRBV20-1 and TRBJ2-3; TRBD2 is a possible D gene (5 bases). The TCR originated in a woman between 18 and 30 years old in good health. What was sequenced was CD4+ T cells sorted from blood. The CDR3 coding sequence is TGCAGTGCTAGAGATGTTTCGGGAACAGATACGCAGTATTTT. It codes for CSARDVSGTDTQYF.